These 16 T cell receptor beta chains were sequenced from one sample in a study of cytomegalovirus exposure and HLA in healthy donors. The PCR ran on 60 Vbeta and 13 Jbeta primers. Sequenced by immunoSEQ multiplex PCR; TCRdb stores in-frame clones only, minus some. Found here are around 150,000 clones, 75% to 85% of them singletons; the top ten hold around 2.5%. Sequenced sample: PBMCs. Receptors were obtained from a man between 45 and 60 years old in good health and CMV-seronegative.

CDR3 protein: CASSFTLQTANTEAFF. The DNA of the CDR3 is TGTGCCAGCAGCTTTACTCTCCAGACTGCGAACACTGAAGCTTTCTTT. J is TRBJ1-1 and V is TRBV11-2; no definite D call. Looked up from germline, CDR1 is SGHAT and CDR2 is FQNNGV. The CDR3 has 16 residues. The V and J ends lost 3 bases and 1 base respectively, with 15 bases between them.

This clone appeared a few times. The CDR3 sequence is CASKYGVEDRGKNTEAFF. In nucleotides, the CDR3 is TGTGCCAGCAAGTATGGAGTAGAGGACAGGGGAAAAAACACTGAAGCTTTCTTT. The chain is built from TRBV2 and TRBJ1-1, with 9 bases matching TRBD1. Looked up from germline, CDR1 is SNHLY and CDR2 is FYNNEI. This CDR3 has 18 amino acids. With 7 bases clipped from V and 2 bases from J, the junction kept 17 bases outside the gene matches.

This clone was seen only a few times. DNA of the CDR3: TGTGCCAGCAGCCCCGCGATGTGGAGGGATCGGTATGGCTACACCTTC. It is translated as CASSPAMWRDRYGYTF. The gene calls are TRBV5-4 and TRBJ1-2; D gene uncertain. CDR1 and CDR2 from the germline V gene are SGHNT and YYREEE (reference sequence). V lost 4 bases, J lost 5 bases, and 21 bases lay in between. The length of the CDR3 is 16 residues.

Here the CDR3 reads CASNHRDRPTEAFF. The CDR3 nucleotides read TGTGCCAGCAATCACCGGGACAGGCCAACTGAAGCTTTCTTT. The rearrangement links TRBV27 to TRBJ1-1; 8 nucleotides line up with TRBD1. Trimming at V came to 7 bases and at J to 5 bases, leaving 9 bases not matched to a gene. This CDR3 is 14 amino acids long. In germline, CDR1 is MNHEY, CDR2 SMNVEV (reference sequence).

The J gene is TRBJ2-1, the V gene TRBV2; TRBD2 agrees at 12 bases. V was clipped by 6 bases and J by 9 bases; unmatched bases: 9. Looked up from germline, CDR1 is SNHLY and CDR2 is FYNNEI. The CDR3 sequence is 15 residues long. The CDR3 DNA sequence: TGTGCCAGCAGGCGGACTAGCGGGGAACTGGGTGAGCAGTTCTTC. Translation gives CASRRTSGELGEQFF.

This chain uses TRBV28 with TRBJ2-6, with TRBD1 matching over 8 bases. Germline V lookup: CDR1 MDHEN, CDR2 SYDVKM. Germline trimming cut 6 bases from V and 1 base from J; bases unmatched to any gene: 2. This CDR3 region has 15 residues. CDR3 protein: CASSRQGSGANVLTF. The CDR3 DNA follows: TGTGCCAGCAGCCGACAGGGGTCTGGGGCCAACGTCCTGACTTTC.

The J gene is TRBJ1-1, the V gene TRBV2; TRBD1 agrees at 7 bases. Germline V gene sequence: CDR1 SNHLY, CDR2 FYNNEI. Trimming took 11 bases from V and 0 from J; bases not matched to a gene: 9. The CDR3 is 14 residues long. CDR3 bases: TGTGCCCAGGGGGGTGGGCCCATGAACACTGAAGCTTTCTTT. It is translated as CAQGGGPMNTEAFF.

Here the CDR3 DNA reads TGTGCCAGCGGCGAGGGGGGGAGGGGTGAAGCTTTCTTT. Protein product: CASGEGGRGEAFF. The rearrangement uses TRBV28 and TRBJ1-1; TRBD1 might be the D (6 bases). The CDR3 length is 13 residues. The V and J ends lost 8 bases and 7 bases respectively, with 17 bases between them. Germline V CDR1 and CDR2: MDHEN, SYDVKM.

The gene calls are TRBV7-8 and TRBJ2-2; tentative D call: TRBD2 (6 bases). The CDR3 covers 16 residues. Germline V gives CDR1 SGHVS, CDR2 FQNEAQ. Trimming shortened V by 0 bases and J by 4 bases, and 12 bases separated the two germline ends. Written as DNA, the CDR3 is TGTGCCAGCAGCTTAGCGGGGGGTAGTGTCACCGGGGAGCTGTTTTTT. Translated: CASSLAGGSVTGELFF.

This chain links TRBV27 with TRBJ1-2; weak D call: TRBD1 (6 bases). This CDR3 is built from 15 residues. The V end was cut by 0 bases, the J end by 8 bases, with 16 bases between. Germline V gene data show CDR1 as MNHEY and CDR2 as SMNVEV (reference sequence). The DNA for the CDR3 is TGTGCCAGCAGTTTATCCCTAACAGGGAAGGGAGGCTACACCTTC. Translation gives CASSLSLTGKGGYTF.

This clone was counted only a few times. V gene TRBV7-9 combines with J gene TRBJ2-5; D gene ambiguous. Germline CDR1 is SEHNR and CDR2 is FQNEAQ (reference sequence). V gave up 0 bases and J gave up 5 bases, with 7 bases separating them. The CDR3 spans 13 residues. CDR3 residues: CASSLAPRETQYF. In DNA form, the CDR3 reads TGTGCCAGCAGCTTAGCGCCCCGGGAGACCCAGTACTTC.

The chain uses TRBV19 and TRBJ2-6; perhaps TRBD1 as D (6 bases). Germline CDR1 LNHDA, CDR2 SQIVND (reference sequence). V shed 7 bases and J shed 1 base, with 11 bases lying between them. This CDR3 is built from 15 residues. CDR3 residues: CASTTGSSGANVLTF. As DNA, the CDR3 is TGTGCCAGTACCACAGGGAGTTCTGGGGCCAACGTCCTGACTTTC.

The genes are TRBV4-1 and TRBJ1-4; a possible D gene is TRBD1 (6 bases). The CDR3 runs 16 residues. V was shortened by 3 bases and J by 7 bases, with 18 bases between the two germline ends. CDR1 is MGHRA and CDR2 is YSYEKL in the germline V gene. CDR3 in DNA: TGCGCCAGCAGCCAGGGGTACAGGGAGCTTGTTGAAAAACTGTTTTTT. Its protein product is CASSQGYRELVEKLFF.

V usage is TRBV28 and J usage is TRBJ2-7; D unclear. This CDR3 is 12 amino acids long. The V gene lost 2 bases and the J gene lost 6 bases, with 8 bases spanning the gap. The germline V gene has CDR1 MDHEN and CDR2 SYDVKM. The CDR3 sequence: CASSLRPFEQYF. CDR3 nucleotide sequence: TGTGCCAGCAGTTTACGTCCCTTCGAGCAGTACTTC.

The chain combines TRBV5-1 with TRBJ2-3; D remains unclear. Per the germline V gene, CDR1 is SGHRS and CDR2 is YFSETQ. The V gene lost 7 bases and the J gene lost 2 bases, with 11 bases spanning the gap. The CDR3 runs to 13 residues. In nucleotides, the CDR3 is TGCGCCAGCGATGATCAGGTCACAGATACGCAGTATTTT. Translation: CASDDQVTDTQYF.

The genes are TRBV18 and TRBJ2-5, with TRBD1 as a possible D gene (6 bases). There are 13 residues in the CDR3. The germline CDR1 and CDR2 sequences are KGHSH and LQKENI. V was shortened by 2 bases and J by 3 bases, with 7 bases between the two germline ends. This CDR3 reads CASSPRQEETQYF. The DNA of the CDR3 is TGTGCCAGCTCACCAAGACAGGAAGAGACCCAGTACTTC.